Sequencing of this T cell receptor beta chain was carried out in a study of blood T cells in healthy people across ages. General study findings and limits: The lack of PBMC sorting stopped any conclusive naive versus antigen-experienced comparison.

V was cut by 2 bases and J by 7 bases, with 13 bases left in between. Germline-derived CDR1 and CDR2 are SGHRS and YFSETQ. The CDR3 extends over 13 amino acids. Primers used in a second PCR of about 6 to 11 cycles were a sample-barcoded 5' primer and a J-beta primer mix. Each CDR3 protein gets one entry after TCRdb re-called the 5' RACE reads with MiXCR. This repertoire shows about 830,000 distinct CDR3 sequences, about 62% found once; its top ten account for roughly 26%. A remark on this clonotype: Its antigen is unknown.

Each donor had 7.5 to 10 milliliters of peripheral blood drawn. The sample was blood. The chain uses TRBV5-1 and TRBJ2-7; a weak D match, TRBD2 (6 bases). The receptor was isolated from a man younger than 40 in good health. CDR3 region: CASSLSSGVEQYF. DNA for the CDR3: TGCGCCAGCAGCTTAAGCTCGGGGGTTGAGCAGTACTTC.